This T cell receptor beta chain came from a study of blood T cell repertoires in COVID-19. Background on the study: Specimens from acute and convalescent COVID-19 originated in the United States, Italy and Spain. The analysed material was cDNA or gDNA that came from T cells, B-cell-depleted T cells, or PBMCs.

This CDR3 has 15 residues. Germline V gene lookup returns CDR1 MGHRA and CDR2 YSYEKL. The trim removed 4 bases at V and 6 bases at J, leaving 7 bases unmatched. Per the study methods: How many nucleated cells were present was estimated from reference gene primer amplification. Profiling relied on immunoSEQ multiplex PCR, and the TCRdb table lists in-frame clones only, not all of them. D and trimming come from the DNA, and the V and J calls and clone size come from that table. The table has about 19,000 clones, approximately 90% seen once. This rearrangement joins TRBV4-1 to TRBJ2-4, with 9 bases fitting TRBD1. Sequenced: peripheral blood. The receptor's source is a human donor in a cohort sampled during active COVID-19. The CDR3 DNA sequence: TGCGCCAGCAGCCCGCGGGACAGGGAAGGAAACATTCAGTACTTC. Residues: CASSPRDREGNIQYF.